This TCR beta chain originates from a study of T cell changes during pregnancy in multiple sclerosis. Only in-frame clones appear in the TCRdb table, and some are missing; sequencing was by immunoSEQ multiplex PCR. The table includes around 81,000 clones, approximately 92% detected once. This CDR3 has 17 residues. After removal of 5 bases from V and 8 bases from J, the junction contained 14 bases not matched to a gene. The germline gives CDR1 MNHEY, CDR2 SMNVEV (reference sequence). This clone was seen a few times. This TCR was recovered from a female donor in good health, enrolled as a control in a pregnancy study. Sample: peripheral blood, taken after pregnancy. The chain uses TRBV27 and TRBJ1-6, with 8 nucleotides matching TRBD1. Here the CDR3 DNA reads TGTGCCAGCAGTCCCCCCCCGACAGGGGCCAGAGATTCACCCCTCCACTTT. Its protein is CASSPPPTGARDSPLHF.